This T cell receptor (beta chain) appears in the sequencing data of a study of control samples from healthy donors and cancer patients. Profiling relied on immunoSEQ multiplex PCR, and the TCRdb table lists in-frame clones only, not all of them. Among approximately 87,000 clones listed, about 85% were seen once. The CDR3 runs 13 residues. The V gene's germline CDR1 is MNHEY and CDR2 SMNVEV (reference sequence). Deletions cut 5 bases from V and 1 base from J, with 9 bases between. The J gene is TRBJ2-7, the V gene TRBV27; maybe TRBD1 (6 bases). The sequencing sample was made of blood. This TCR came from a woman aged 45-60 years in good health. The CDR3 reads CASSPTGSYEQYF. CDR3 sequence (DNA): TGTGCCAGCAGTCCGACAGGTTCCTACGAGCAGTACTTC.